The clone carrying this TCR beta chain was counted many times. Its antigen is undetermined. The diagnoses drew upon clinical symptoms, serum thyroxine and TRAb, thyroid ultrasound and orbital computed tomography. Germline V gene sequence: CDR1 DFQATT, CDR2 SNEGSKA (reference sequence). This CDR3 is 10 amino acids long. V gave up 2 bases and J gave up 5 bases, with 2 bases separating them. This sample is part of a study of T cells in Graves' hyperthyroidism and ophthalmopathy. Overall study context: Peripheral blood sampling occurred at initial diagnosis, before any treatment.

Regarding the study as a whole: Blood samples included most of the expanded thyroid clonotypes exceeding 0.001.

Template material for amplifying TCR beta CDR3 regions consisted of RNA transcripts. HTBI primers were the set used in a first-round RT-PCR of the TCR CDR3. A single record per CDR3 protein comes from TCRdb applying MiXCR to the multiplex PCR reads. The repertoire holds 600,000 or so distinct CDR3 sequences, about 14% seen once, with around 12% in the top ten. The specimen was blood. The sequence was collected from a woman aged 50 to 60 with Graves' ophthalmopathy. This chain connects TRBV20-1 to TRBJ2-3; D remains unclear. The CDR3 DNA reads as TGCAGTGCTAGACGAGATACGCAGTATTTT. Protein sequence: CSARRDTQYF.